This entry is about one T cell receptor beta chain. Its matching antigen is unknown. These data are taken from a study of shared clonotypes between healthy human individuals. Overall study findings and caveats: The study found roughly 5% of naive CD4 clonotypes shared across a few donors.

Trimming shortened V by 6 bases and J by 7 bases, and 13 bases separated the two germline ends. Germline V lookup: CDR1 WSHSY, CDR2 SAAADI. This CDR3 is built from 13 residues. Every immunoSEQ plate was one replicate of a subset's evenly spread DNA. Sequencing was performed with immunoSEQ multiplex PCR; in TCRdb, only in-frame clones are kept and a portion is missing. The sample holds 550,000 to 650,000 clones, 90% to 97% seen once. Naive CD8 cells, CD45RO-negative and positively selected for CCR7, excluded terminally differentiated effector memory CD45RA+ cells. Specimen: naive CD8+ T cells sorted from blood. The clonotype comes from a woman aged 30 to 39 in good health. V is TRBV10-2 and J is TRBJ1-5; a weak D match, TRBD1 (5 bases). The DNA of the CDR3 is TGCGCCAGCAGCTCGGGGGATTCGCAGCCCCAGCATTTT. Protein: CASSSGDSQPQHF.